This T cell receptor beta chain was profiled in a study of cytomegalovirus exposure and HLA in healthy donors. PCR involved 60 Vbeta and 13 Jbeta primers. Libraries were prepared by immunoSEQ multiplex PCR; TCRdb keeps only in-frame clonotypes and omits some of them. The data show over 110,000 clones, 65% to 80% seen once. Germline lookup yields CDR1 GTSNPN and CDR2 SVGIG (reference sequence). V was pared by 5 bases and J by 10 bases, with 18 bases between. The length of the CDR3 is 14 residues. The genes are TRBV30 and TRBJ1-6; D may be TRBD1 (5 bases). The origin of this receptor is a woman in her forties or fifties in good health and CMV-seropositive. What was sequenced was PBMCs. The CDR3 region is CAWGGTGGNSPLHF. CDR3 coding DNA: TGTGCCTGGGGGGGGACGGGAGGGAACTCACCCCTCCACTTT.